A single sample is the source of the 3 T cell receptor beta chains below, sequenced in a study of T cells in Graves' hyperthyroidism and ophthalmopathy. RNA transcripts were the template for amplifying TCR beta CDR3 regions. RT-PCR in the first round (using the HTBI primer set) targeted the TCR CDR3. TCRdb analysed the multiplex PCR reads with MiXCR anew, one entry per CDR3 protein. There are roughly 500,000 distinct CDR3 sequences in the sample; approximately 48% occur only once, and about 43% lies in the top ten. Sequencing was performed on peripheral blood or thyroid tissue (not recorded which). The receptors shown here come from an adult woman with Graves' disease, either hyperthyroidism or ophthalmopathy (not recorded which).

V gene TRBV20-1 combines with J gene TRBJ2-5; D might be TRBD1 (6 bases). The CDR3 is 13 amino acids. V lost 3 bases, J lost 5 bases, and 13 bases lay in between. CDR1 DFQATT and CDR2 SNEGSKA come from the germline V gene (reference sequence). CDR3 in amino acids: CSAREQGQETQYF. The CDR3 DNA sequence: TGCAGTGCTAGGGAACAGGGTCAGGAGACCCAGTACTTC.

This clonotype was seen ten or more times. The chain joins TRBV7-9 to TRBJ1-1, with no clear D. This CDR3 region has 11 residues. Trimming took 4 bases from V and 3 from J, leaving 3 bases between them. Germline CDR1 reads SEHNR; CDR2 reads FQNEAQ (reference sequence). CDR3 coding DNA: TGTGCCAGCAGCTGGGACACTGAAGCTTTCTTT. Amino acid sequence: CASSWDTEAFF. The full variable domain, with the rest looked up from reference TRBV7-9 and TRBJ1-1, is DTGVSQNPRHKITKRGQNVTFRCDPISEHNRLYWYRQTLGQGPEFLTYFQNEAQLEKSRLLSDRFSAERPKGSFSTLEIQRTEQGDSAMYLCASSWDTEAFFGQGTRLTVV.

The V and J genes are TRBV2 and TRBJ1-1; D not certain. Germline V lookup: CDR1 SNHLY, CDR2 FYNNEI. This CDR3 has 14 residues. Trimming pared 7 bases from V and 2 bases from J, leaving 14 bases between. CDR3 sequence (DNA): TGTGCCAGCATCCCCGACGCAGCTAACACTGAAGCTTTCTTT. It encodes CASIPDAANTEAFF.